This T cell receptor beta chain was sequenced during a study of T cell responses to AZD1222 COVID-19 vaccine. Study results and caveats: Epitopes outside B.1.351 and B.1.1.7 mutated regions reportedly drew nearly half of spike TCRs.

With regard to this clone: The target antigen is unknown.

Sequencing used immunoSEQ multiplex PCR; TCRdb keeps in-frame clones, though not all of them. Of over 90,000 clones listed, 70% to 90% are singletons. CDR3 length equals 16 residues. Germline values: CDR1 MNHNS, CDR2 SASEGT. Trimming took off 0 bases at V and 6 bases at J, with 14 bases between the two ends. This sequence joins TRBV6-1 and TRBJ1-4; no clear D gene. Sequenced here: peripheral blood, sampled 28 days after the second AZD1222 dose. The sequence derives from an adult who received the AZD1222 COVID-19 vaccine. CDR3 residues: CASSEAWRGAYEKLFF. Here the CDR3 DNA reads TGTGCCAGCAGTGAAGCCTGGCGGGGAGCATATGAAAAACTGTTTTTT.